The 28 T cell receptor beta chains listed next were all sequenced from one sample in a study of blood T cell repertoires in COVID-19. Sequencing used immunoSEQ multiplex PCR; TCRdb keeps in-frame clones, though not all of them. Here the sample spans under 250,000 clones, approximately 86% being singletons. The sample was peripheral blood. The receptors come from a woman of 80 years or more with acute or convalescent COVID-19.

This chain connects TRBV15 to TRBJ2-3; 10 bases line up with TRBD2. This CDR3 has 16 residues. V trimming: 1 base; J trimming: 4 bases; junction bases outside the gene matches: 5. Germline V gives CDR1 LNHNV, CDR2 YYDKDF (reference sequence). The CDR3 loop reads CATSRAGLAEADTQYF. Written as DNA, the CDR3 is TGTGCCACCAGCAGAGCCGGACTAGCGGAAGCAGATACGCAGTATTTT.

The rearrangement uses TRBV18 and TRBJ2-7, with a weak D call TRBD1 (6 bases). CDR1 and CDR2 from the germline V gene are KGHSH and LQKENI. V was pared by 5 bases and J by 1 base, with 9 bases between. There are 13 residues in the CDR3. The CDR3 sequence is CASSEGTSYEQYF. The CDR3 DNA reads TGTGCCAGCTCAGAAGGGACATCCTACGAGCAGTACTTC. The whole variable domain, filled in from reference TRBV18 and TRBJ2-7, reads NAGVMQNPRHLVRRRGQEARLRCSPMKGHSHVYWYRQLPEEGLKFMVYLQKENIIDESGMPKERFSAEFPKEGPSILRIQQVVRGDSAAYFCASSEGTSYEQYFGPGTRLTVT.

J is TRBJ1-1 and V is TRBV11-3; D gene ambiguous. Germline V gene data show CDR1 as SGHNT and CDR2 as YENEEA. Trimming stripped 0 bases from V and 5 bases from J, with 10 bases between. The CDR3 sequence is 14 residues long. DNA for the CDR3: TGTGCCAGCAGCTTAGATATGCGAGGAACTGAAGCTTTCTTT. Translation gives CASSLDMRGTEAFF.

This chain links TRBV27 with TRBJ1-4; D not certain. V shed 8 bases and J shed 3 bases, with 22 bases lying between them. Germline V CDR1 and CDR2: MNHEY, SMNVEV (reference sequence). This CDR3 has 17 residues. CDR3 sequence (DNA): TGTGCCAGCGGATCCGGGAGGGCTCTTATAGCTAATGAAAAACTGTTTTTT. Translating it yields CASGSGRALIANEKLFF.

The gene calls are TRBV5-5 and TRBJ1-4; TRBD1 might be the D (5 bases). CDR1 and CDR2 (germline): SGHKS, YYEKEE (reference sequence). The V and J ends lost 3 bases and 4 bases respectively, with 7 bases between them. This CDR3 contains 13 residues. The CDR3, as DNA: TGTGCCAGCAGCTCCCAGGGTAATGAAAAACTGTTTTTT. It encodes CASSSQGNEKLFF. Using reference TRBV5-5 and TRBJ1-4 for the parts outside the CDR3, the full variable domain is DAGVTQSPTHLIKTRGQQVTLRCSPISGHKSVSWYQQVLGQGPQFIFQYYEKEERGRGNFPDRFSARQFPNYSSELNVNALLLGDSALYLCASSSQGNEKLFFGSGTQLSVL.

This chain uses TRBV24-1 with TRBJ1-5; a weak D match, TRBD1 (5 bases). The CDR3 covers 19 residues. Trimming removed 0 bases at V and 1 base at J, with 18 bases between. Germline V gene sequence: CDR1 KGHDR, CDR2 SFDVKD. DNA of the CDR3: TGTGCCACCAGTGATTTGAGGCAGGGCCGCGTATGGAGCAATCAGCCCCAGCATTTT. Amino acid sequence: CATSDLRQGRVWSNQPQHF.

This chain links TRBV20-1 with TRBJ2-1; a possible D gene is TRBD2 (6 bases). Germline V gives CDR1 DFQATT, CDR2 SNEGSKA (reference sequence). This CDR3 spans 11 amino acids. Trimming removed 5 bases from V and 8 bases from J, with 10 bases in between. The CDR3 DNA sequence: TGCAGTGCTGCCTGGGGGGATGAGCAGTTCTTC. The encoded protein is CSAAWGDEQFF.

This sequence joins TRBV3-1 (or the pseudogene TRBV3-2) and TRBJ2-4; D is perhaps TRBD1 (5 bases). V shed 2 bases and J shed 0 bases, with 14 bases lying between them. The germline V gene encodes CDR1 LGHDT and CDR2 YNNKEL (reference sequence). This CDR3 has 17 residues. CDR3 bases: TGTGCCAGCAGCCAAATTTACAGGATTGAAGCCAAAAACATTCAGTACTTC. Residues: CASSQIYRIEAKNIQYF.

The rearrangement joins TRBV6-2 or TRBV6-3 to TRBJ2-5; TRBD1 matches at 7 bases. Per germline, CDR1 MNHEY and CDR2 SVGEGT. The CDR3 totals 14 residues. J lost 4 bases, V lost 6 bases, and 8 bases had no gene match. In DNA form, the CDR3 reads TGTGCCAGCAGCACAGGGGTACTACGAGAGACCCAGTACTTC. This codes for CASSTGVLRETQYF.

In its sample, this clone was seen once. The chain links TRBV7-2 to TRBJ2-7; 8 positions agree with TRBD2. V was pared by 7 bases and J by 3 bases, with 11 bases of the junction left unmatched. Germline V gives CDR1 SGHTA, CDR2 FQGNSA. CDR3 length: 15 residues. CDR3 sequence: CASKRAGGADYEQYF. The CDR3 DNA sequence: TGTGCCAGCAAGAGAGCCGGGGGGGCCGACTACGAGCAGTACTTC. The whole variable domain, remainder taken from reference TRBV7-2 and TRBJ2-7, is GAGVSQSPSNKVTEKGKDVELRCDPISGHTALYWYRQSLGQGLEFLIYFQGNSAPDKSGLPSDRFSAERTGGSVSTLTIQRTQQEDSAVYLCASKRAGGADYEQYFGPGTRLTVT.

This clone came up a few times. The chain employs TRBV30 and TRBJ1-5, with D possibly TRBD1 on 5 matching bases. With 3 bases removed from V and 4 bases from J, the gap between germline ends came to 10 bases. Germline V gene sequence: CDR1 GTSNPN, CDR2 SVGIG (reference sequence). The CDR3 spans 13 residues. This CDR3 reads CAWRAGGNQPQHF. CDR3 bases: TGTGCCTGGAGAGCCGGGGGGAATCAGCCCCAGCATTTT.

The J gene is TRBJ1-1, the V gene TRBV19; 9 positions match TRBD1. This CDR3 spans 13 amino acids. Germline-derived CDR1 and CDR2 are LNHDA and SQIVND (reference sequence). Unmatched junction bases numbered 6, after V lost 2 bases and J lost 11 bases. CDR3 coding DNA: TGTGCCAGTAGTATAAACAGGGGGCGGCATGCTTTCTTT. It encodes CASSINRGRHAFF.

The CDR3 nucleotides read TGTGCTAACCCTCCGGGACAGGGGACGAATCAGCCCCAGCATTTT. It is translated as CANPPGQGTNQPQHF. The chain carries TRBV12-5 and TRBJ1-5; 10 bases match TRBD1. The J segment lost 4 bases and the V segment lost 10 bases, leaving 10 bases of the junction unmatched. Germline-derived CDR1 and CDR2 are LGHNT and FRNRAP. The CDR3 has 15 residues.

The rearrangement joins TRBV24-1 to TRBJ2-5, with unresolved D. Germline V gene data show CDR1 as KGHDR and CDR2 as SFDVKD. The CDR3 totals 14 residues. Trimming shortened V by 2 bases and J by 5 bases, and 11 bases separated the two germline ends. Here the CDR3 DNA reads TGTGCCACCAGTGATTCCCGCCGGCGGGAGACCCAGTACTTC. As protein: CATSDSRRRETQYF.

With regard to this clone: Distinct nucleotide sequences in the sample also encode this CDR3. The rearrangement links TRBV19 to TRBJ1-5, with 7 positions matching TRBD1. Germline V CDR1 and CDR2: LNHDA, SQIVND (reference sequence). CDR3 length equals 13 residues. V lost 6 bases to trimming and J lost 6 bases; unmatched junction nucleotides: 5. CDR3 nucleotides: TGTGCCAGTAGCCAACAGGGGAGTCAGCCCCAGCATTTT. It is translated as CASSQQGSQPQHF. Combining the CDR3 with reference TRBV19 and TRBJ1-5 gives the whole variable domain DGGITQSPKYLFRKEGQNVTLSCEQNLNHDAMYWYRQDPGQGLRLIYYSQIVNDFQKGDIAEGYSVSREKKESFPLTVTSAQKNPTAFYLCASSQQGSQPQHFGDGTRLSIL.

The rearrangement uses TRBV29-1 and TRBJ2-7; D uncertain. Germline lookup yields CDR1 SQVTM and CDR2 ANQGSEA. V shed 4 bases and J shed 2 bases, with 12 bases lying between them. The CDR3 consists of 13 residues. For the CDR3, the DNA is TGCAGCGTTGTACCAGGTGGAACCTACGAGCAGTACTTC. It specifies CSVVPGGTYEQYF.

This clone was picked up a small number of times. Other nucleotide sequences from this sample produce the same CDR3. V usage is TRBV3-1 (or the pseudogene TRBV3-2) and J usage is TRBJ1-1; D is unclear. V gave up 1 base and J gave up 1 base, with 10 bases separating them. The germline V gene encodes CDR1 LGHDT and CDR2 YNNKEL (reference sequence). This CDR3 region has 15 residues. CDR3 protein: CASSQGGGRNTEAFF. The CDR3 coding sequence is TGTGCCAGCAGCCAAGGTGGAGGCCGGAACACTGAAGCTTTCTTT.

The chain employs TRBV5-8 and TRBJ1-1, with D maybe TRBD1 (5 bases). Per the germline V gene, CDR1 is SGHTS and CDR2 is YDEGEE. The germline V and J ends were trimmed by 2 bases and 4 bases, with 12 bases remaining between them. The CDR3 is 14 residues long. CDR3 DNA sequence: TGTGCCAGCAGCTTTTTGGAGGGGATCACTGAAGCTTTCTTT. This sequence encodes CASSFLEGITEAFF.

The CDR3 spells CASSLAGSGSIEQFF. The CDR3, as DNA: TGCGCCAGCAGCTTGGCGGGTTCGGGGAGTATTGAGCAGTTCTTC. V gene TRBV5-1 combines with J gene TRBJ2-1; possible D gene TRBD2, 5 bases. CDR3 size: 15 residues. V lost 0 bases, J lost 9 bases, and 16 bases lay in between. Looked up from germline, CDR1 is SGHRS and CDR2 is YFSETQ.

This CDR3 reads CASSRPGGWQETQYF. CDR3 bases: TGTGCCAGCAGTCGCCCCGGGGGGTGGCAAGAGACCCAGTACTTC. The chain uses TRBV11-3 and TRBJ2-5, with 7 bases aligning to TRBD2. Looked up from germline, CDR1 is SGHNT and CDR2 is YENEEA. The CDR3 totals 15 residues. The J segment lost 2 bases and the V segment lost 6 bases, leaving 9 bases of the junction unmatched.

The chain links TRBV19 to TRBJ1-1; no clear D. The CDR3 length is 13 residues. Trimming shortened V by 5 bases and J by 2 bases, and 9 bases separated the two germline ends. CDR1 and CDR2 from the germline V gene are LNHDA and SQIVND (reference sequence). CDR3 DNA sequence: TGTGCCAGTAGTCTCCGGGAAAACACTGAAGCTTTCTTT. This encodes CASSLRENTEAFF.

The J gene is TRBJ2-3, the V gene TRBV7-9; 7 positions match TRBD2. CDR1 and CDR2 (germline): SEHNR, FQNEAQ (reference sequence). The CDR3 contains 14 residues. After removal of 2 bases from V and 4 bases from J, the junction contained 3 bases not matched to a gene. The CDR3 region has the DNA TGTGCCAGCAGCTTAACTAGCGTGCCAGATACGCAGTATTTT. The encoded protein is CASSLTSVPDTQYF.

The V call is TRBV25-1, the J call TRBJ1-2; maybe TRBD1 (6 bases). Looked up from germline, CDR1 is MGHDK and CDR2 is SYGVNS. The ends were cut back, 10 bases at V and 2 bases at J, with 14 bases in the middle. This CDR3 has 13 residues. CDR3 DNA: TGTGCCACCCCCTTAGACAGGAACTATGGCTACACCTTC. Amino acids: CATPLDRNYGYTF.

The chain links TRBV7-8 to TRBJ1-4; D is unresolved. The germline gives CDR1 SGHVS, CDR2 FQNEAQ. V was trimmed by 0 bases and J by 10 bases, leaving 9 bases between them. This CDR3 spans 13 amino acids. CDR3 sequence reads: CASSLARSGKLFF. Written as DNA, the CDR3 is TGTGCCAGCAGCTTAGCACGGTCAGGAAAACTGTTTTTT.

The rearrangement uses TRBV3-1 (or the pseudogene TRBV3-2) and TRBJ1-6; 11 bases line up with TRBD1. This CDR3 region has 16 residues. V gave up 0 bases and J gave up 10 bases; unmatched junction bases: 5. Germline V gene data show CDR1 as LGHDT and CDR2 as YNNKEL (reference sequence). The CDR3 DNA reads TGTGCCAGCAGCCAAGAGGCCGGGACAGGGGGATCACCCCTCCACTTT. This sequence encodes CASSQEAGTGGSPLHF.

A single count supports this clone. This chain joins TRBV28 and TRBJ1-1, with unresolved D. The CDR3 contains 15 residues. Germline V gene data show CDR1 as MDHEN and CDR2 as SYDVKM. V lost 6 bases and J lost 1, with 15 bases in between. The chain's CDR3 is CASSSSPAGNTEAFF. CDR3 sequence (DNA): TGTGCCAGCAGCTCCAGCCCAGCAGGGAACACTGAAGCTTTCTTT.

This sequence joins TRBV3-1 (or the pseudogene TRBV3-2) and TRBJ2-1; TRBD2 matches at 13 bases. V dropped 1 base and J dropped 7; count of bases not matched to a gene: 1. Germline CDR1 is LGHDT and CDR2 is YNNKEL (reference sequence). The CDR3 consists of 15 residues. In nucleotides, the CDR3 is TGTGCCAGCAGCCAAGGGACTAGCGGGGGAAATGAGCAGTTCTTC. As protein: CASSQGTSGGNEQFF.

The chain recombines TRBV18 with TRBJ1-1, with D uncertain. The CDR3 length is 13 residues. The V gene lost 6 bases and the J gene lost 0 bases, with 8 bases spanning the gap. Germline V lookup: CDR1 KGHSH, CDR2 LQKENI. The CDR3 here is CASSEIMNTEAFF. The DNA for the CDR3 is TGTGCCAGCTCGGAGATTATGAACACTGAAGCTTTCTTT.